What follows describes a single T cell receptor beta chain. Generated by immunoSEQ multiplex PCR, the TCRdb table keeps only in-frame clones and is missing some. The sample shows more than 1,200,000 clones, roughly 98.5% of them seen only once. This entry comes from a study of shared clonotypes between healthy human individuals. Germline V gives CDR1 SSHAT, CDR2 FNYEAQ (reference sequence). This CDR3 region has 14 residues. The V end was cut by 1 base, the J end by 3 bases, with 10 bases between. Specimen: naive CD4+ T cells sorted from blood. The subset here: CD45RA+ positively selected. The chain carries TRBV7-7 and TRBJ2-7; D not resolved. This TCR came from a young man in good health. The DNA for the CDR3 is TGTGCCAGCAGCTTAGGGCTGACTGACTACGAGCAGTACTTC. Translation: CASSLGLTDYEQYF.